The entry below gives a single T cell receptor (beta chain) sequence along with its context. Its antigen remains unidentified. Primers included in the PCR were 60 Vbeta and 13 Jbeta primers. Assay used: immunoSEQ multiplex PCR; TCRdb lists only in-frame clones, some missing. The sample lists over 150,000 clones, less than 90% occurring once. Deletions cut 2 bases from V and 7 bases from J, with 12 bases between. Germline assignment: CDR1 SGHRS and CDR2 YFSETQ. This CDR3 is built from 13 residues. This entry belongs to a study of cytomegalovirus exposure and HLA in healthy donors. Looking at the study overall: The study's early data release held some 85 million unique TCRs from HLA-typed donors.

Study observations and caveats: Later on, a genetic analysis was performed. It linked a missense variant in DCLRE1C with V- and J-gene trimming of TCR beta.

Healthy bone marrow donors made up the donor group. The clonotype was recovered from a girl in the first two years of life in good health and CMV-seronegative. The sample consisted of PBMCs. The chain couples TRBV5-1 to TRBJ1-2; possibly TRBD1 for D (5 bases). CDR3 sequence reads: CASSFSAGLGYTF. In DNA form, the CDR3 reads TGCGCCAGCAGCTTCTCGGCAGGGCTTGGCTACACCTTC.